The source of this T cell receptor (beta chain) is a study of T cells in Graves' hyperthyroidism and ophthalmopathy. About the study: Peripheral blood was obtained at initial diagnosis, preceding any treatment. General study findings and limits: Most clonotypes expanded in the thyroid (above 0.001) were also present in blood. Before onset, ophthalmopathy was predicted by the model a median about 6.2 months earlier.

This clonotype has a count of ten or more. The antigen is unknown. The CDR3 is 15 amino acids. J gave up 4 bases and V 5 bases, and 8 bases lay outside the gene matches. It was RNA transcripts that yielded the amplified TCR beta CDR3 regions. Primed by the HTBI set, a first-round RT-PCR was run on the TCR CDR3. TCRdb re-derived calls from the multiplex PCR reads in MiXCR, one entry per CDR3 protein. The sample shows around 610,000 distinct CDR3 sequences, approximately 15% of them seen only once. About 9.4 ml fresh peripheral blood yielded the PBMCs. The sequencing sample was made of blood. This clonotype was sampled from a woman between 40 and 50 years old with Graves' ophthalmopathy. The rearrangement joins TRBV12-3 or TRBV12-4 to TRBJ1-5; TRBD1 matches at 7 bases. The CDR3 DNA sequence: TGTGCCAGCAGTAAGTCAACAGGGGTAAATCAGCCCCAGCATTTT. Amino acid sequence: CASSKSTGVNQPQHF.